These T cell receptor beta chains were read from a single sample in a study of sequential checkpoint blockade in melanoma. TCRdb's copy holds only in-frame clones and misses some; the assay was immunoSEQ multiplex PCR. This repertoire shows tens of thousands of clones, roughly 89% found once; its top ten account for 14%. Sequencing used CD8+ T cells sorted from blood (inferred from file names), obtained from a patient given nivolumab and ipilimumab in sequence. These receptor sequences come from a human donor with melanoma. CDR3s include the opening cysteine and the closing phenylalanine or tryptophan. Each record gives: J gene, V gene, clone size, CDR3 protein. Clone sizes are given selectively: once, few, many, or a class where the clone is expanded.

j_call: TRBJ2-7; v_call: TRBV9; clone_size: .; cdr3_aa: CASSISSGPVYEQYF
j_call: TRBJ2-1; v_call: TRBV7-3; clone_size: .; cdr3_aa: CASSPPGGSGRGNEQFF
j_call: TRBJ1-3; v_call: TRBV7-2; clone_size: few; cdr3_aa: CASSLEARGPGNTIYF
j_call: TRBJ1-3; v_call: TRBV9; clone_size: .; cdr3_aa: CASSPGTGGIGNTIYF
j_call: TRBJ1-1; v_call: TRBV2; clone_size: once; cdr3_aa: CASEEDSNTEAFF
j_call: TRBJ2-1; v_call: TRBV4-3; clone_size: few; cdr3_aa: CASSQDGLARSEQFF
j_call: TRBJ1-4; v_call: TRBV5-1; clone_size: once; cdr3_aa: CASRSDRLLEKLFF
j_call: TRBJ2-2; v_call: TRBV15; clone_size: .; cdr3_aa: CATSGTVSTGELFF
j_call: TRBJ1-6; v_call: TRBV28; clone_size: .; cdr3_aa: CASKGAHNSPLHF
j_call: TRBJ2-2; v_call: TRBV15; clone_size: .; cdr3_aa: CATSRELWRETNTGELFF
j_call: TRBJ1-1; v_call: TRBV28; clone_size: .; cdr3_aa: CAGAFNMNTEAFF
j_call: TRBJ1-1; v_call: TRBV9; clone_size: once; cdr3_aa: CASSPRGLGPNTEAFF
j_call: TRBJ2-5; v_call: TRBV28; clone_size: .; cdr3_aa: CASSFSLTSGISETQYF
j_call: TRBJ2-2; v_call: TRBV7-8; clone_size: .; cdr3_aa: CASSSIPGPGGTGELFF
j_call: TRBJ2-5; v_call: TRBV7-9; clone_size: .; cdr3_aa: CASSFPLTEQYF
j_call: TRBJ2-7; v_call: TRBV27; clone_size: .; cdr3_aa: CASSLILSRTGREQYF
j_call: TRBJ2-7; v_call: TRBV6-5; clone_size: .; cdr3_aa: CASSYSGGGGSYEQYF
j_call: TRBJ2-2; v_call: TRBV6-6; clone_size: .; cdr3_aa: CASRPLAGELFF
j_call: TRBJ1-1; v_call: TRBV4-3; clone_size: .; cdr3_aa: CASSQKVSGEAFF
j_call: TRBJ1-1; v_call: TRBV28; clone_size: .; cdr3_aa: CASSVEVTGATEAFF
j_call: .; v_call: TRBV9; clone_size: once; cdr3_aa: CASSVGSASGRYEQYF